This TCR beta chain derives from a study of blood T cells in healthy people across ages. This clonotype was detected only a few times. Antigen specificity is unknown. One end of the junction varies from germline; a read error may be responsible. Study results and limitations: TCR beta diversity was tightly associated with the proportion of naive T cells.

The germline CDR1 and CDR2 sequences are LGHNA and YNFKEQ. The CDR3 totals 15 residues. For the second PCR, which ran for about 6 to 11 cycles, a sample-barcoded 5' primer and a J-beta primer mix were used. Researchers report that a template-switch adaptor with 12 random nucleotides tagged each cDNA molecule. There were at least 3 million CDR3-containing paired-end reads obtained from each sample. MiXCR, applied by TCRdb to the 5' RACE reads, yields one record per CDR3 protein. The sample comprises approximately 800,000 distinct CDR3 sequences, around 62% of which are singletons, and about a quarter rests with the top ten.

This TCR derives from a man aged 25-40 years in good health. Sequenced input: blood. The chain employs TRBV4-2 and TRBJ1-5; D not certain. This chain's CDR3 is CASSQDQASIQTQHF. DNA of the CDR3: TGTGCCAGCAGCCAAGATCAGGCCTCCATTCAGACCCAGCATTTT.